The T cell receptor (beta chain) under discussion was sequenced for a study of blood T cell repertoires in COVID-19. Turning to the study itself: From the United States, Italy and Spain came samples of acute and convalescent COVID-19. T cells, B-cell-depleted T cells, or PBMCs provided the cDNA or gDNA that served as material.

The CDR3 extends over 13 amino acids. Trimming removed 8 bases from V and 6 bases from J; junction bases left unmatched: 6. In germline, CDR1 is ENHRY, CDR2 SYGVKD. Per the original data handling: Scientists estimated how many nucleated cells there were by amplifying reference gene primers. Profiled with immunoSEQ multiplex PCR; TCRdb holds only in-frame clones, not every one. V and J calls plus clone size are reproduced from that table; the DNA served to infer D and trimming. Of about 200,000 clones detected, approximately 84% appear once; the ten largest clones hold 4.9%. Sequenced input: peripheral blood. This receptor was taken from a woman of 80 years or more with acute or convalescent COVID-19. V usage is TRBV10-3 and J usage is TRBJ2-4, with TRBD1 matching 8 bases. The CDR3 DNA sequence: TGTGCCATCGGGACAGGCTGGGGAAACATTCAGTACTTC. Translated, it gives CAIGTGWGNIQYF.